This entry lists 14 T cell receptor beta chains sequenced from one sample in a study of blood T cell repertoires in COVID-19. Sequenced by immunoSEQ multiplex PCR; TCRdb stores in-frame clones only, minus some. Seen here are 160,000 or so clones, 65% to 85% observed once, and the top ten hold around 13%. The source material was peripheral blood. These receptors originate from a woman of 80 years or more with acute or convalescent COVID-19.

The chain joins TRBV2 to TRBJ2-1; D unclear. CDR1 and CDR2 from the germline V gene are SNHLY and FYNNEI. This CDR3 spans 15 amino acids. Trimming pared 7 bases from V and 0 bases from J, leaving 13 bases between. The chain's CDR3 is CASTLPTYSYNEQFF. CDR3 bases: TGTGCCAGCACCCTACCCACTTACTCCTACAATGAGCAGTTCTTC.

V is TRBV15 and J is TRBJ1-1; 7 nucleotides agree with TRBD1. V trimming: 0 bases; J trimming: 6 bases; junction bases outside the gene matches: 4. The V gene's germline CDR1 is LNHNV and CDR2 YYDKDF (reference sequence). This CDR3 region has 14 residues. The chain's CDR3 is CATSRDRGGAEAFF. CDR3 bases: TGTGCCACCAGCAGAGATCGAGGGGGCGCTGAAGCTTTCTTT.

The V and J genes are TRBV4-1 and TRBJ1-4, with 7 bases identical to TRBD1. Per germline, CDR1 MGHRA and CDR2 YSYEKL. This CDR3 is 16 amino acids long. V lost 2 bases, J lost 4 bases, and 7 bases stayed unmatched. The DNA of the CDR3 is TGCGCCAGCAGCCAATACCGGGACAGCATTAATGAAAAACTGTTTTTT. This gives the protein CASSQYRDSINEKLFF.

On this clone: A read error may account for a junction end that differs from germline. In DNA form, the CDR3 reads TGTGCCAGCAGTTGGGGGGACAGGGATCAGCACTTC. This sequence encodes CASSWGDRDQHF. The chain carries TRBV2 and TRBJ2-7; TRBD1 agrees at 9 bases. The germline gives CDR1 SNHLY, CDR2 FYNNEI. The CDR3 has 12 amino acids.

The V and J genes are TRBV4-1 and TRBJ1-5, with D possibly being TRBD1 (5 bases). The V gene lost 0 bases and the J gene lost 5 bases, with 11 bases spanning the gap. CDR1 and CDR2 from the germline V gene are MGHRA and YSYEKL. This CDR3 region has 15 residues. This chain's CDR3 is CASSQDPGRDQPQHF. CDR3 coding DNA: TGCGCCAGCAGCCAAGATCCAGGGAGGGATCAGCCCCAGCATTTT.

V is TRBV27 and J is TRBJ1-5, with a tentative D call TRBD1 (6 bases). The germline V and J ends were trimmed by 2 bases and 6 bases, with 14 bases remaining between them. Germline V gives CDR1 MNHEY, CDR2 SMNVEV (reference sequence). The CDR3 extends over 15 amino acids. This CDR3 is CASSLGTWGGQPQHF. The CDR3 DNA sequence: TGTGCCAGCAGTTTAGGGACATGGGGTGGTCAGCCCCAGCATTTT.

The CDR3 sequence is CASSLEESQPQHF. CDR3 sequence (DNA): TGTGCCAGCAGCTTAGAAGAGAGTCAGCCCCAGCATTTT. V usage is TRBV7-2 and J usage is TRBJ1-5; D uncertain. Trimming took off 1 base at V and 6 bases at J, with 7 bases between the two ends. The CDR3 has 13 residues. The germline gives CDR1 SGHTA, CDR2 FQGNSA.

V and J are TRBV5-1 and TRBJ1-6; D unresolved. The V gene lost 4 bases and the J gene lost 1 base, with 9 bases spanning the gap. The germline V gene has CDR1 SGHRS and CDR2 YFSETQ. The CDR3 is 15 amino acids. CDR3: CASSPGESYNSPLHF. As DNA, the CDR3 is TGCGCCAGCAGCCCGGGTGAATCCTATAATTCACCCCTCCACTTT.

The gene calls are TRBV6-5 and TRBJ1-6; possibly TRBD1 for D (5 bases). The V and J ends lost 0 bases and 6 bases respectively, with 9 bases between them. The CDR3 has 15 residues. Per germline, CDR1 MNHEY and CDR2 SVGAGI. CDR3 sequence (DNA): TGTGCCAGCAGTTACTCGACCAGGGTTAATTCACCCCTCCACTTT. It translates to CASSYSTRVNSPLHF.

The rearrangement links TRBV11-2 to TRBJ2-5; 7 bases align to TRBD1. From germline, CDR1 is SGHAT and CDR2 FQNNGV. V was pared by 5 bases and J by 0 bases, with 9 bases of the junction left unmatched. The CDR3 sequence is 16 residues long. CDR3 sequence (DNA): TGTGCCAGCAGCCAACTATTGGGACAGTACCAAGAGACCCAGTACTTC. Translating gives CASSQLLGQYQETQYF.

V gene TRBV6-6 combines with J gene TRBJ2-7; weak D call: TRBD2 (5 bases). V lost 6 bases, J lost 5 bases, and 23 bases lay in between. The CDR3 is 16 amino acids. Germline V gives CDR1 MNHNY, CDR2 SVGAGI (reference sequence). The CDR3 loop reads CASRPPLSPRANEQYF. The CDR3, as DNA: TGTGCCAGCAGACCACCCCTGTCCCCGAGGGCAAACGAGCAGTACTTC.

This chain links TRBV2 with TRBJ1-5; D is perhaps TRBD1 (6 bases). Deletions cut 6 bases from V and 0 bases from J, with 12 bases between. CDR1 and CDR2 (germline): SNHLY, FYNNEI. The CDR3 covers 15 residues. The CDR3 region is CASSPVGASNQPQHF. The CDR3 DNA is TGTGCCAGCAGCCCTGTGGGGGCTAGCAATCAGCCCCAGCATTTT.

The rearrangement links TRBV24-1 to TRBJ2-3; 10 bases line up with TRBD1. The CDR3 consists of 17 residues. Per germline, CDR1 KGHDR and CDR2 SFDVKD. J was trimmed by 4 bases and V by 2 bases; bases with no gene match: 8. For the CDR3, the DNA is TGTGCCACCAGTGATTCCCGGGGACAGGGGAGGGCAGATACGCAGTATTTT. It is translated as CATSDSRGQGRADTQYF.

The V call is TRBV5-8, the J call TRBJ2-1; a possible D gene is TRBD2 (5 bases). V lost 1 base and J lost 4, with 12 bases in between. The CDR3 runs 15 residues. Germline CDR1 SGHTS, CDR2 YDEGEE. CDR3 DNA: TGTGCCAGCAGCTTGTTCCAGCGGATGTACAATGAGCAGTTCTTC. Translated: CASSLFQRMYNEQFF.